These 24 T cell receptor beta chains were sequenced from one sample in a study of CD8+CD57+ T cells in acquired aplastic anemia (dated by TCRdb to 2017 to 2018). Expansion of CD8+CD57+ cells had been shown by flow cytometry in the patients chosen for sequencing. Sequencing was carried out with an Illumina HiSeq 2000. Genomic DNA served as template for TCR beta VDJ combination and CDR3 sequence profiling. TCRdb handled the public reads itself, with Q25 trimming in fastp and clone calling in MiXCR, and kept productive beta chains. CDR3 protein sequences are deduplicated, and each keeps its most common genes and DNA. This sample lists 310,000 or so distinct CDR3 sequences; roughly 59% were detected once. 1% to 1.5% of the sample rests with the top ten. Input material: sorted CD4+, CD8+, or CD8+CD57+ T cells (not recorded which) from PBMCs. These receptor sequences come from a human donor with aplastic anemia.

The rearrangement uses TRBV7-2 and TRBJ2-1, with D unclear. The CDR3 covers 15 residues. The ends were cut back, 4 bases at V and 7 bases at J, with 17 bases in the middle. Per germline, CDR1 SGHTA and CDR2 FQGNSA. DNA for the CDR3: TGTGCCAGCAGCTCATCCGGGTCGGCCCTGAATGAGCAGTTCTTC. As protein: CASSSSGSALNEQFF.

The chain recombines TRBV19 with TRBJ2-2; TRBD1 aligns across 7 bases. The CDR3 consists of 14 residues. CDR1 LNHDA and CDR2 SQIVND come from the germline V gene (reference sequence). J lost 4 bases, V lost 3 bases, and 2 bases had no gene match. The CDR3: CASSIGTATGELFF. The CDR3 DNA reads TGTGCCAGTAGTATCGGGACAGCCACCGGGGAGCTGTTTTTT.

This clonotype was counted at least ten times. The V gene is TRBV18, the J gene TRBJ1-6; D possibly corresponds to TRBD1 (6 bases). The CDR3 runs to 15 residues. CDR1 KGHSH and CDR2 LQKENI come from the germline V gene. V lost 2 bases and J lost 7, with 12 bases in between. The chain's CDR3 is CASSPAGAPNSPLHF. CDR3 bases: TGTGCCAGCTCACCAGCAGGGGCCCCAAATTCACCCCTCCACTTT.

V is TRBV7-3 and J is TRBJ2-2; either TRBD1 or TRBD2 may supply D (5 bases each). This CDR3 has 14 residues. V was shortened by 5 bases and J by 4 bases, with 11 bases between the two germline ends. Germline values: CDR1 SGHTA, CDR2 FQGTGA. The CDR3 here is CASSPGRGTGELFF. CDR3 DNA sequence: TGTGCCAGCAGCCCGGGACGGGGCACCGGGGAGCTGTTTTTT.

This clonotype came up many times. The chain carries TRBV24-1 and TRBJ2-1; 10 positions match TRBD2. Germline V lookup: CDR1 KGHDR, CDR2 SFDVKD. CDR3 size: 16 residues. The trim removed 3 bases at V and 3 bases at J, leaving 4 bases unmatched. The CDR3 protein is CATSDPSGGHYNEQFF. CDR3 DNA: TGTGCCACCAGTGATCCTAGCGGGGGCCACTACAATGAGCAGTTCTTC.

Concerning this clonotype itself: The conserved final phenylalanine or tryptophan is absent from the CDR3, which likely points to a read error. Because the CDR3's place on the DNA is in doubt, the DNA is left out and the CDR3 is given as listed by TCRdb. The chain has TRBV19 and TRBJ2-7; the DNA was not used to check the table's D call, TRBD1. From germline, CDR1 is LNHDA and CDR2 SQIVND (reference sequence). The length of the CDR3 is 9 amino acids, counting both ends. The chain's CDR3 is CASYGTGEL.

The gene calls are TRBV4-3 and TRBJ2-7; D is ambiguous. This CDR3 is built from 13 residues. V was cut by 2 bases and J by 3 bases, with 8 bases left in between. CDR1 and CDR2 from the germline V gene are LGHNA and YSLEER. CDR3 coding DNA: TGCGCCAGCAGCCAATATCCGGGCTACGAGCAGTACTTC. Its translation: CASSQYPGYEQYF.

This clonotype was counted many times. The chain links TRBV2 to TRBJ1-6; D not resolved. The CDR3 is 14 residues long. The V end was cut by 6 bases, the J end by 6 bases, with 12 bases between. Per germline, CDR1 SNHLY and CDR2 FYNNEI. CDR3 residues: CASSLGNGNSPLHF. The CDR3 nucleotides are TGTGCCAGCAGCTTGGGGAATGGTAATTCACCCCTCCACTTT.

This clonotype has a count of ten or more. V usage is TRBV2 and J usage is TRBJ2-4; D remains unclear. There are 15 residues in the CDR3. The ends were cut back, 6 bases at V and 3 bases at J, with 15 bases in the middle. Germline CDR1 is SNHLY and CDR2 is FYNNEI. In nucleotides, the CDR3 is TGTGCCAGCAGGGAATCGAGGTCCCACAAAAACATTCAGTACTTC. Its protein is CASRESRSHKNIQYF. The variable domain in full, completed from reference TRBV2 and TRBJ2-4, reads EPEVTQTPSHQVTQMGQEVILRCVPISNHLYFYWYRQILGQKVEFLVSFYNNEISEKSEIFDDQFSVERPDGSNFTLKIRSTKLEDSAMYFCASRESRSHKNIQYFGAGTRLSVL.

Turning to this clonotype: It is unclear where the CDR3 begins or ends on the DNA, so no DNA is shown, and the CDR3 is as TCRdb lists it. The chain employs TRBV7-6 and TRBJ2-5; the D call of TRBD1 is as the table states it, not checked on the DNA. CDR1 and CDR2 from the germline V gene are SGHVS and FNYEAQ. With termini counted, the CDR3 has 21 amino acids. This CDR3 is CASSFYICSAKKGGYQETQYF.

The chain uses TRBV19 and TRBJ2-2; 11 nucleotides match TRBD1. Germline loops: CDR1 LNHDA, CDR2 SQIVND (reference sequence). This CDR3 region has 17 residues. V was clipped by 6 bases and J by 1 base; unmatched bases: 7. As DNA, the CDR3 is TGTGCCAGTAGGGACAGGGGGCGCGAGGGGAACACCGGGGAGCTGTTTTTT. Encoded protein: CASRDRGREGNTGELFF.

The DNA of the CDR3 is TGTGCCAGCAGCTTAGCGGAGTCAGGGGGGGAGACCCAGTACTTC. It codes for CASSLAESGGETQYF. V and J are TRBV7-9 and TRBJ2-5; D is possibly TRBD1 (7 bases). V lost 0 bases, J lost 5 bases, and 13 bases lay in between. The CDR3 is 15 amino acids. CDR1 SEHNR and CDR2 FQNEAQ come from the germline V gene (reference sequence). Full variable domain (outside the CDR3, taken from reference TRBV7-9 and TRBJ2-5): DTGVSQNPRHKITKRGQNVTFRCDPISEHNRLYWYRQTLGQGPEFLTYFQNEAQLEKSRLLSDRFSAERPKGSFSTLEIQRTEQGDSAMYLCASSLAESGGETQYFGPGTRLLVL.

With respect to this clonotype: Sequence at one end of the junction differs from germline and may be a read error. CDR3 residues: CATSARGWYANNKQSF. The CDR3 DNA reads as TGTGCCACCAGTGCCCGTGGGTGGTACGCGAACAATAAGCAGTCCTTC. The chain couples TRBV24-1 to TRBJ2-1; no reliable D call. Germline values: CDR1 KGHDR, CDR2 SFDVKD. This CDR3 region has 16 residues.

This sequence joins TRBV7-9 and TRBJ1-1; D ambiguous. Germline CDR1 and CDR2: SEHNR and FQNEAQ (reference sequence). V shed 1 base and J shed 0 bases, with 6 bases lying between them. The CDR3 extends over 14 amino acids. CDR3 bases: TGTGCCAGCAGCTTAGAACAAGTGAACACTGAAGCTTTCTTT. This sequence encodes CASSLEQVNTEAFF.

The chain employs TRBV19 and TRBJ2-7; the D gene is possibly TRBD1 (6 bases). This CDR3 is 14 amino acids long. The germline V gene has CDR1 LNHDA and CDR2 SQIVND (reference sequence). V lost 2 bases and J 5 bases, leaving 13 bases between the germline ends. The CDR3 coding sequence is TGTGCCAGTAGTATAAAAGGGGGTACCCACGAGCAGTACTTC. Encoded protein: CASSIKGGTHEQYF.

This clonotype was picked up many times. The rearrangement joins TRBV3-1 to TRBJ1-1; no clear D gene. Germline lookup yields CDR1 LGHDT and CDR2 YNNKEL (reference sequence). The CDR3 spans 13 residues. Between the trimmed V and J ends, which lost 7 bases and 4 bases, there was a span of 13 bases. CDR3 protein: CASTDLVGTEAFF. DNA of the CDR3: TGTGCCAGCACCGACCTTGTTGGCACTGAAGCTTTCTTT.

This clonotype appeared once. The V gene is TRBV10-1, the J gene TRBJ2-1, with D tentatively TRBD1 (5 bases). Trimming shortened V by 2 bases and J by 7 bases, and 12 bases separated the two germline ends. Germline CDR1 WNHNN, CDR2 SYGVQD (reference sequence). This CDR3 is built from 14 residues. In DNA, the CDR3 is TGCGCCAGCAGTGAGGTGGGGCTTCGGAATGAGCAGTTCTTC. Protein product: CASSEVGLRNEQFF.

V and J are TRBV20-1 and TRBJ2-3, with D maybe TRBD1 (6 bases). Germline V gene data show CDR1 as DFQATT and CDR2 as SNEGSKA (reference sequence). CDR3 size: 14 residues. V was cut by 1 base and J by 1 base, with 9 bases left in between. The CDR3 region is CSARAGAGTDTQYF. The CDR3 DNA reads as TGCAGTGCTAGAGCAGGGGCAGGCACAGATACGCAGTATTTT.

The chain is built from TRBV7-9 and TRBJ2-7, with 10 nucleotides matching TRBD1. The V and J ends lost 1 base and 3 bases, in that order; junction bases with no gene match: 6. Germline V gene lookup returns CDR1 SEHNR and CDR2 FQNEAQ (reference sequence). The CDR3 is 16 residues long. As DNA, the CDR3 is TGTGCCAGCAGCTTAGTTTATCGGGACAGGGGCTACGAGCAGTACTTC. Translation gives CASSLVYRDRGYEQYF. Filled out from reference TRBV7-9 and TRBJ2-7, the complete variable domain reads DTGVSQNPRHKITKRGQNVTFRCDPISEHNRLYWYRQTLGQGPEFLTYFQNEAQLEKSRLLSDRFSAERPKGSFSTLEIQRTEQGDSAMYLCASSLVYRDRGYEQYFGPGTRLTVT.

This clonotype was detected once. V and J are TRBV7-3 and TRBJ2-2, with 9 bases that match TRBD2. Germline CDR1 is SGHTA and CDR2 is FQGTGA. The length of the CDR3 is 14 residues. J was trimmed by 13 bases and V by 2 bases; bases with no gene match: 8. CDR3 in DNA: TGTGCCAGCAGCTTAGACAGTAGCGGGGGTCGGCTGTTTTTT. It is translated as CASSLDSSGGRLFF. The full variable domain, its missing parts supplied by reference TRBV7-3 and TRBJ2-2, is GAGVSQTPSNKVTEKGKYVELRCDPISGHTALYWYRQSLGQGPEFLIYFQGTGAADDSGLPNDRFFAVRPEGSVSTLKIQRTERGDSAVYLCASSLDSSGGRLFFGEGSRLTVL.

The chain employs TRBV24-1 and TRBJ2-1; 10 nucleotides align to TRBD1. Per the germline V gene, CDR1 is KGHDR and CDR2 is SFDVKD. This CDR3 comprises 14 residues. V lost 5 bases, J lost 8 bases, and 5 bases stayed unmatched. This CDR3 reads CATSAGQGSDEQFF. The CDR3 nucleotides read TGTGCCACCAGTGCGGGACAGGGGAGTGATGAGCAGTTCTTC.

This clonotype was detected ten times or more. The DNA for the CDR3 is TGTGCCAGCAGTGATTGGGCGAACTCTGGAAACACCATATATTTT. Translated: CASSDWANSGNTIYF. The gene calls are TRBV25-1 and TRBJ1-3; D call uncertain. Trimming left V 3 bases short and J 0 bases short, with 9 bases between. There are 15 residues in the CDR3. Germline loops: CDR1 MGHDK, CDR2 SYGVNS.

V and J are TRBV24-1 and TRBJ2-3; D is uncertain. The V end was cut by 1 base, the J end by 1 base, with 8 bases between. The germline CDR1 and CDR2 sequences are KGHDR and SFDVKD. The CDR3 sequence is 15 residues long. The CDR3 nucleotides read TGTGCCACCAGTGATTTCGCCAGAGGCACAGATACGCAGTATTTT. It specifies CATSDFARGTDTQYF.

This clonotype was seen once. The chain employs TRBV7-3 and TRBJ2-7, with 10 bases aligning to TRBD2. The CDR3 is 15 amino acids. Germline V gene data show CDR1 as SGHTA and CDR2 as FQGTGA. The V and J ends lost 5 bases and 3 bases, in that order; junction bases with no gene match: 7. The CDR3 spells CASSPTGTSDYEQYF. The DNA of the CDR3 is TGTGCCAGCAGCCCCACCGGGACTAGCGACTACGAGCAGTACTTC.